The 23 T cell receptor beta chains given below trace back to one sample, sequenced in a study of T cells in Graves' hyperthyroidism and ophthalmopathy. The investigators amplified TCR beta CDR3 regions from RNA transcripts. The study used the HTBI primer set for a first-round RT-PCR of the TCR CDR3. TCRdb reprocessed the multiplex PCR reads via MiXCR and lists one record per CDR3 protein. The repertoire holds under 400,000 distinct CDR3 sequences, with around 20% as singletons. The sequenced material came from blood. The receptors shown here come from a woman aged 50 to 60 with Graves' hyperthyroidism.

This clonotype was seen ten or more times. This chain joins TRBV3-1 and TRBJ1-4; maybe TRBD1 (5 bases). This CDR3 is built from 15 residues. V was shortened by 4 bases and J by 2 bases, with 11 bases between the two germline ends. The V gene's germline CDR1 is LGHDT and CDR2 YNNKEL (reference sequence). DNA of the CDR3: TGTGCCAGCAGCCTGCAGGGATTGACTAATGAAAAACTGTTTTTT. The encoded protein is CASSLQGLTNEKLFF. Together with reference TRBV3-1 and TRBJ1-4, the CDR3 gives the full variable domain: DTAVSQTPKYLVTQMGNDKSIKCEQNLGHDTMYWYKQDSKKFLKIMFSYNNKELIINETVPNRFSPKSPDKAHLNLHINSLELGDSAVYFCASSLQGLTNEKLFFGSGTQLSVL.

This rearrangement joins TRBV5-1 to TRBJ2-7, with 14 bases that match TRBD2. The CDR3 covers 18 residues. Germline V gene data show CDR1 as SGHRS and CDR2 as YFSETQ. Trimming at V came to 4 bases and at J to 0 bases, leaving 9 bases not matched to a gene. Here the CDR3 reads CASSQGLAGALDSYEQYF. CDR3 nucleotide sequence: TGCGCCAGCAGCCAGGGACTAGCGGGAGCCCTTGACTCCTACGAGCAGTACTTC.

This clonotype was found many times. This sequence joins TRBV18 and TRBJ1-6; 8 bases are shared with TRBD1. Trimming removed 3 bases from V and 7 bases from J; junction bases left unmatched: 5. CDR1 and CDR2 (germline): KGHSH, LQKENI. The CDR3 loop spans 15 amino acids. The CDR3 sequence: CASSPAGQGNSPLHF. The CDR3 nucleotides read TGTGCCAGCTCACCCGCCGGACAGGGAAATTCACCCCTCCACTTT.

In this sample, this clonotype turned up many times. The rearrangement joins TRBV3-1 to TRBJ2-1; perhaps TRBD2 as D (6 bases). Germline loops: CDR1 LGHDT, CDR2 YNNKEL (reference sequence). The CDR3 consists of 13 residues. V was trimmed by 2 bases and J by 13 bases, leaving 15 bases between them. CDR3 coding DNA: TGTGCCAGCAGCCAAACCTCCGGGACTCCACAGTTCTTC. This translates into CASSQTSGTPQFF.

This clonotype has ten or more counts. The chain recombines TRBV7-2 with TRBJ2-7; maybe TRBD2 (6 bases). Germline V gene sequence: CDR1 SGHTA, CDR2 FQGNSA. The V and J ends lost 4 bases and 2 bases respectively, with 15 bases between them. The CDR3 consists of 15 residues. CDR3 DNA sequence: TGTGCCAGCAGCTCCCCCCGCGGGGCTGCCTACGAGCAGTACTTC. Protein: CASSSPRGAAYEQYF.

This clonotype has at least ten counts. V is TRBV28 and J is TRBJ2-7; D not resolved. CDR1 is MDHEN, CDR2 SYDVKM, per germline. The germline V and J ends were trimmed by 5 bases and 3 bases, with 14 bases remaining between them. The CDR3 runs to 14 residues. The CDR3, as DNA: TGTGCCAGCAGTCCCAAACGAGTCCTCTACGAGCAGTACTTC. Translating gives CASSPKRVLYEQYF.

This clonotype was picked up many times. This chain uses TRBV18 with TRBJ1-1; no clear D gene. Trimming cost V 2 bases and J 6 bases, with 7 bases left between them. Germline assignment: CDR1 KGHSH and CDR2 LQKENI. This CDR3 has 12 residues. Here the CDR3 DNA reads TGTGCCAGCTCACCAACTTCCTCTGAAGCTTTCTTT. Amino acids: CASSPTSSEAFF.

Of note for this clonotype: A read error may be the cause here, since a much bigger clone is one base away. The chain links TRBV20-1 to TRBJ2-7, with 7 nucleotides matching TRBD2. V shed 3 bases and J 6 bases; nucleotides not matched to a gene: 11. This CDR3 spans 14 amino acids. In germline, CDR1 is DFQATT, CDR2 SNEGSKA (reference sequence). CDR3 in amino acids: CSASFAGAHCEQYF. CDR3 DNA: TGCAGTGCTAGTTTTGCGGGAGCTCACTGCGAGCAGTACTTC.

This clonotype was seen repeatedly, ten times or more. The V call is TRBV28, the J call TRBJ2-5; 11 nucleotides line up with TRBD2. J gave up 2 bases and V 8 bases, and 4 bases lay outside the gene matches. The CDR3 is made up of 14 amino acids. Germline CDR1 reads MDHEN; CDR2 reads SYDVKM. CDR3 sequence: CASGSGREQETQYF. The CDR3 nucleotides are TGTGCCAGCGGTAGCGGGAGGGAACAAGAGACCCAGTACTTC. Using reference TRBV28 and TRBJ2-5 for the parts outside the CDR3, the full variable domain is DVKVTQSSRYLVKRTGEKVFLECVQDMDHENMFWYRQDPGLGLRLIYFSYDVKMKEKGDIPEGYSVSREKKERFSLILESASTNQTSMYLCASGSGREQETQYFGPGTRLLVL.

This clonotype was found many times. This chain uses TRBV28 with TRBJ2-3; 8 nucleotides line up with TRBD2. This CDR3 has 17 amino acids. The germline gives CDR1 MDHEN, CDR2 SYDVKM. Trimming removed 5 bases from V and 2 bases from J; junction bases left unmatched: 12. The CDR3 reads CASSQFMIAGTTDTQYF. Here the CDR3 DNA reads TGTGCCAGCAGTCAATTTATGATAGCGGGGACCACAGATACGCAGTATTTT.

This clonotype was detected only a few times. V and J are TRBV5-5 and TRBJ1-6, with a weak D call TRBD1 (5 bases). The germline V gene has CDR1 SGHKS and CDR2 YYEKEE (reference sequence). The CDR3 is 17 residues long. V was trimmed by 2 bases and J by 4 bases, leaving 16 bases between them. CDR3 nucleotides: TGTGCCAGCAGCTTCCCGGCCGGGACGGATTATAATTCACCCCTCCACTTT. It encodes CASSFPAGTDYNSPLHF.

The chain links TRBV30 to TRBJ1-1; no reliable D call. CDR1 is GTSNPN and CDR2 is SVGIG in the germline V gene (reference sequence). V lost 0 bases and J 1 base, leaving 12 bases between the germline ends. The CDR3 is made up of 15 amino acids. This chain's CDR3 is CAWSVPWQRNTEAFF. CDR3 DNA: TGTGCCTGGAGTGTACCGTGGCAGCGGAACACTGAAGCTTTCTTT. The full variable domain, completed using reference TRBV30 and TRBJ1-1, is SQTIHQWPATLVQPVGSPLSLECTVEGTSNPNLYWYRQAAGRGLQLLFYSVGIGQISSEVPQNLSASRPQDRQFILSSKKLLLSDSGFYLCAWSVPWQRNTEAFFGQGTRLTVV.

As concerns this clonotype: One base away lies a much larger clone, so this may be a sequencing read error. This chain links TRBV2 with TRBJ2-7, with D possibly called TRBD1 or TRBD2 (5 bases each). CDR1 SNHLY and CDR2 FYNNEI come from the germline V gene. The CDR3 loop spans 12 amino acids. CDR3 sequence (DNA): TGTGCCAGCAGTCGGGACGGTTACGAGCAGTGCTTC. Its translation is CASSRDGYEQCF.

This clonotype was seen repeatedly, ten times or more. The V call is TRBV20-1, the J call TRBJ1-2; TRBD1 might be the D (6 bases). CDR1 is DFQATT, CDR2 SNEGSKA, per germline (reference sequence). This CDR3 is built from 11 residues. Between the trimmed V and J ends, which lost 5 bases and 8 bases, there was a span of 12 bases. The CDR3 spells CSAGDKAGYTF. CDR3 DNA: TGCAGTGCTGGGGACAAAGCCGGCTACACCTTC.

This clonotype was counted a single time. This chain links TRBV2 with TRBJ1-1; D is uncertain. V was clipped by 5 bases and J by 4 bases, with 23 bases between them. The CDR3 runs 17 residues. Germline loops: CDR1 SNHLY, CDR2 FYNNEI. CDR3 bases: TGTGCCAGCAGTCAAATTGATGTCAGGCGGGGTGGCACTGAAGCTTTCTTT. Its translation: CASSQIDVRRGGTEAFF.

In regard to this clonotype: Possible read error: a much larger clone is one base away. The V call is TRBV7-3, the J call TRBJ2-3; 11 positions match TRBD2. CDR1 is SGHTA, CDR2 FQGTGA, per germline. With 2 bases clipped from V and 11 bases from J, the junction kept 15 bases outside the gene matches. This CDR3 comprises 17 residues. DNA of the CDR3: TGTGCCAGCAGCTTAGTCCATAGCGGGAGGGTAGCACAAGGGCAGTATTTT. This encodes CASSLVHSGRVAQGQYF. The entire variable domain, with the rest obtained from reference TRBV7-3 and TRBJ2-3, is as follows: GAGVSQTPSNKVTEKGKYVELRCDPISGHTALYWYRQSLGQGPEFLIYFQGTGAADDSGLPNDRFFAVRPEGSVSTLKIQRTERGDSAVYLCASSLVHSGRVAQGQYFGPGTRLTVL.

This clonotype has a count of ten or more. V and J are TRBV6-1 and TRBJ1-5; no definite D call. The CDR3 has 11 residues. Germline CDR1 is MNHNS and CDR2 is SASEGT. V lost 5 bases, J lost 7 bases, and 6 bases lay in between. The CDR3 DNA sequence: TGTGCCAGCAGTTCGGGACAGCCCCAGCATTTT. It codes for CASSSGQPQHF.

For this clonotype: Just one base apart from a much larger clone, this may be a read error. The rearrangement uses TRBV7-9 and TRBJ1-2; D gene uncertain. Germline CDR1 and CDR2: SEHNR and FQNEAQ (reference sequence). The CDR3 consists of 12 residues. In DNA form, the CDR3 reads TGTGCCGGCAGCTCAAGATCAGATGGCTACACCTTC. It is translated as CAGSSRSDGYTF.

This clonotype occurred a few times. The chain links TRBV19 to TRBJ2-7, with 7 bases fitting TRBD1. V shed 4 bases, J shed 2 bases, and the junction held 5 bases outside the gene matches. This CDR3 is built from 14 residues. Per the germline V gene, CDR1 is LNHDA and CDR2 is SQIVND (reference sequence). The CDR3 coding sequence is TGTGCCAGTAGTACGGGACAGCTTGCCTACGAGCAGTACTTC. This codes for CASSTGQLAYEQYF.

Ten or more counts support this clonotype. This chain connects TRBV20-1 to TRBJ2-5, with D unclear. The germline V gene encodes CDR1 DFQATT and CDR2 SNEGSKA (reference sequence). CDR3 size: 12 residues. Trimming removed 6 bases from V and 2 bases from J, with 10 bases in between. The CDR3 protein is CSATTRQETQYF. CDR3 coding DNA: TGCAGTGCAACGACCCGACAAGAGACCCAGTACTTC.

This clonotype was recorded at least ten times. This chain links TRBV30 with TRBJ2-5, with 8 bases lining up with TRBD2. This CDR3 is 11 amino acids long. Germline loops: CDR1 GTSNPN, CDR2 SVGIG (reference sequence). V shed 8 bases and J 4 bases; nucleotides not matched to a gene: 3. CDR3 amino acids: CALGRGETQYF. CDR3 in DNA: TGTGCCCTCGGGAGGGGAGAGACCCAGTACTTC. The entire variable domain, with the rest obtained from reference TRBV30 and TRBJ2-5, is as follows: SQTIHQWPATLVQPVGSPLSLECTVEGTSNPNLYWYRQAAGRGLQLLFYSVGIGQISSEVPQNLSASRPQDRQFILSSKKLLLSDSGFYLCALGRGETQYFGPGTRLLVL.

There are many counts of this clonotype. The chain carries TRBV14 and TRBJ2-5, with D possibly called TRBD1 or TRBD2 (5 bases each). In germline, CDR1 is SGHDN, CDR2 FVKESK. The length of the CDR3 is 16 residues. Deletions cut 0 bases from V and 7 bases from J, with 18 bases between. In DNA form, the CDR3 reads TGTGCCAGCAGCCAAGAAATGGGATGGAAAGGGACGACCCAGTACTTC. This translates into CASSQEMGWKGTTQYF. Full variable domain (rest looked up from reference TRBV14 and TRBJ2-5): EAGVTQFPSHSVIEKGQTVTLRCDPISGHDNLYWYRRVMGKEIKFLLHFVKESKQDESGMPNNRFLAERTGGTYSTLKVQPAELEDSGVYFCASSQEMGWKGTTQYFGPGTRLLVL.

J is TRBJ1-4 and V is TRBV19; D is unresolved. The CDR3 loop spans 15 amino acids. Germline V gene data show CDR1 as LNHDA and CDR2 as SQIVND (reference sequence). The V end was cut by 3 bases, the J end by 4 bases, with 12 bases between. The CDR3 DNA is TGTGCCAGTAGTATTACCGGCAGCAATAATGAAAAACTGTTTTTT. Its protein is CASSITGSNNEKLFF.